This T cell receptor beta chain was recorded in a study of identifying expanded T cells in peripheral blood (dated by TCRdb to about 2019). A note on the overall study: Technical replicates were generated by sequencing separate aliquots of the same genomic DNA pool, and four replicates were compared pairwise. Here is what the overall study found, with its caveats: Across all healthy-donor time intervals, the beta-binomial model significantly lowered both the number of clones called differentially abundant and the false-positive rate. Across all healthy donors, variance in clone template counts between approximately 2-week samples was found to increase significantly with total template count. The authors expected biological variance in healthy repertoires might increase further over much longer intervals such as months to years. The binomial model flagged around 1.2 differentially abundant clones between technical replicates but about 15 over two weeks and about 19 over four weeks.

The immunoSEQ Assay, which relies on bias-controlled multiplex PCR amplification of genomic DNA, was used to profile TCRbeta CDR3 regions. The study's processing was this. To quantify the absolute abundance of each unique TCRbeta CDR3 region, the sequences were collapsed and filtered. Differential abundance was tested with two models: a binomial (Fisher-equivalent) model and a beta-binomial model that adds time-dependent variance fitted from healthy donors. Clones with fewer than 5 combined templates were removed, and differential abundance was called for clones with a Benjamini-Hochberg FDR below 0.01. The form v = (b*log(k)+a)^2 was used to model beta-binomial variance as a function of total template count across the two samples. In its TCRdb copy, this immuneACCESS table keeps in-frame sequences only and misses some clones. Where compared with another copy, unresolved V genes explain less than half of these, and the others have no known cause. The V and J calls and clone size are taken from that table; D and trimming were inferred from the DNA. The sample profile shows 100,000 to 150,000 clones; approximately 86% of them were found once. Together, the top ten hold about 8% of the sample.

Concerning this clone itself: Its antigen is not yet known. No much larger clone is present one base from it, and per-base qualities are unavailable.

During the collection period, no immune events, such as infections, were documented for the healthy donors. To calibrate time-dependent variance in a beta-binomial model of T-cell clone differential abundance, blood repertoires from healthy donors were used as a training cohort. The training cohort comprised about ten healthy donors, 3 female and 7 male. An age range of roughly 29 to 70 years, with an average of around 42 years, was recorded for the donors. Whole blood from each healthy donor was obtained from a commercial supplier and was collected at three time points approximately 13 days apart. Genomic DNA was extracted from unsorted whole blood for immunosequencing. The germline V gene gives CDR1 as MNHEY and CDR2 as SVGAGI. V gives up 7 bases and J gives up 7 bases, and the segment between their germline ends measures 14 bases. The CDR3 sequence holds 12 residues, the cysteine and phenylalanine included. The entry retains the CDR3 DNA only, 36 bases that are in frame from base 1.

This receptor was identified in a person aged 18 to 75 in good health. The sample taken for sequencing was blood. The chain couples TRBV6-5 to TRBJ2-7; the D gene is unclear. The base sequence is TGTGCCAGCACACCTCAAATAGGGGAGCAGTACTTC. The resulting protein is CASTPQIGEQYF.